Sequencing of this T cell receptor (beta chain) was carried out in a study of blood T cell repertoires in COVID-19 (TCRdb year 2020). A note on the overall study: Collaborator samples came from the United States, Italy and Spain and covered acute and convalescent phases of COVID-19. The prospective study material was composed of cDNA or gDNA derived from T cells, B-cell-depleted T cells, or PBMCs. The dataset comprised deeply sampled blood TCRbeta repertoires from subjects exposed to, actively infected with, or recovered from COVID-19. The repertoires were released in a freely available public database intended as a resource for research on the immune response to SARS-CoV-2. Samples were obtained from the ongoing ImmuneRACE study (first 160 participants) and from about 1,300 subjects provided by 6 global collaborators. Nearly every sample came with metadata listing a de-identified subject ID, COVID-19 status, age in years and sex. Where HLA class I and class II types were available, the types were taken from metadata supplied by the sample provider, not from assay-based typing.

The CDR3 contains 15 residues, cysteine and phenylalanine counted. Of all the DNA, just the CDR3 is kept, 45 bases in frame from base 1. V trim: 3 bases; J trim: 1 base; unmatched bases: 3. Reading the germline V gene gives CDR1 KGHSH and CDR2 LQKENI. What the work shows at the level of the full study, not this receptor alone: How much clinical and demographic metadata was included differed by source and by participant, and the metadata was provided uncurated.

The immunoSEQ Assay, a bias-controlled multiplex PCR, was used to amplify TCRbeta CDR3 regions from genomic DNA. The paper's processing steps were these. The number of nucleated cells in each sample was estimated from the amplification of reference gene primers within the assay. Sequence reads were collapsed and filtered to measure the absolute abundance of every unique TCRbeta CDR3 rearrangement. For each sample, productive Simpson clonality was calculated by taking the square root of Simpson's diversity index across productive rearrangements. This is the immuneACCESS table as TCRdb keeps it, with only in-frame sequences that have V and J called. A part of the clones is gone; compared with another copy, unresolved V genes explain less than half, and the rest is unexplained. V and J calls and clone size are copied from that table; D and trimming were computed from the DNA. In all, the sample holds tens of thousands of clones, and 75% to 90% of those were seen once. Around 2.3% of the sample belongs to the ten largest clones.

Collaborating institutions collected whole blood in K2EDTA tubes following their own protocols. For TCRbeta analysis, collaborators shipped samples as frozen whole blood, isolated PBMCs, or DNA extracted from either of those sample types. In regard to this clone: Which antigen it targets is not known. No clone much larger than this one lies a single base away; base qualities are absent.

Recombination linked TRBV18 to TRBJ2-3, and TRBD1 aligns with 8 junction nucleotides. Specimen: peripheral blood. This sequence originates from a man older than 75 with active or convalescent COVID-19. The DNA sequence is as follows: TGTGCCAGCTCACCGATACAGGGGGGCACAGATACGCAGTATTTT. This is translated as CASSPIQGGTDTQYF.